These 18 T cell receptor beta chains originate from one sample sequenced in a study of vaccination effects on CD4 cells after COVID-19. The table came from immunoSEQ multiplex PCR; TCRdb's copy has only in-frame clones and leaves some out. The sample holds 30,000 to 40,000 clones, more than 60% seen once. ViraFEST expansion of antigen-specific CD4+ T cells with viral peptide pools preceded sequencing. Isolation of CD4+ T cells took place after 10 days of culture. Recipients of the vaccine had no prior SARS-CoV-2 infection and negative nucleocapsid antibodies. Their specific antigens are unknown. The sequenced sample was CD4+ T cells from PBMCs cultured with SARS-CoV-2 spike peptides, obtained before COVID-19 vaccination. The receptors shown here come from a human donor who received a COVID-19 vaccine.

This chain links TRBV6-5 with TRBJ2-5; D may match TRBD1 or TRBD2 (6 bases each). Germline V lookup: CDR1 MNHEY, CDR2 SVGAGI. This CDR3 region has 14 residues. V was pared by 7 bases and J by 5 bases, with 17 bases between. The CDR3 loop is CASIPGRGGETQYF. The CDR3 nucleotides read TGTGCCAGCATCCCAGGCCGAGGGGGGGAGACCCAGTACTTC.

This clone appeared a single time. The CDR3 region is CASSLGGRTGSGELFF. The DNA for the CDR3 is TGTGCCAGCAGCTTAGGGGGGCGGACAGGGTCCGGGGAGCTGTTTTTT. The V and J genes are TRBV7-2 and TRBJ2-2, with 8 bases identical to TRBD1. The CDR3 contains 16 residues. Per germline, CDR1 SGHTA and CDR2 FQGNSA. J was trimmed by 6 bases and V by 1 base; bases with no gene match: 7. Combining the CDR3 with reference TRBV7-2 and TRBJ2-2 gives the whole variable domain GAGVSQSPSNKVTEKGKDVELRCDPISGHTALYWYRQSLGQGLEFLIYFQGNSAPDKSGLPSDRFSAERTGGSVSTLTIQRTQQEDSAVYLCASSLGGRTGSGELFFGEGSRLTVL.

This rearrangement joins TRBV19 to TRBJ2-1; 7 bases align to TRBD2. V shed 2 bases and J 3 bases; nucleotides not matched to a gene: 7. Per germline, CDR1 LNHDA and CDR2 SQIVND (reference sequence). This CDR3 contains 16 residues. The CDR3 region is CASSISGGSVYNEQFF. CDR3 DNA: TGTGCCAGTAGTATAAGTGGCGGGAGCGTCTACAATGAGCAGTTCTTC.

The V and J genes are TRBV6-5 and TRBJ1-3; D is unresolved. This CDR3 spans 16 amino acids. V shed 2 bases and J shed 1 base, with 12 bases lying between them. CDR1 MNHEY and CDR2 SVGAGI come from the germline V gene. This CDR3 reads CASSYRPDTSGNTIYF. The CDR3, as DNA: TGTGCCAGCAGTTACAGGCCCGATACTTCTGGAAACACCATATATTTT.

The sample holds a few counts of this clone. The rearrangement links TRBV6-5 to TRBJ1-3; perhaps TRBD1 as D (5 bases). V lost 5 bases and J lost 4, with 9 bases in between. The germline CDR1 and CDR2 sequences are MNHEY and SVGAGI. The CDR3 length is 13 residues. CDR3 bases: TGTGCCAGCAGTCGGGACGCGGGAAACACCATATATTTT. Translation: CASSRDAGNTIYF.

The gene calls are TRBV3-1 (or the pseudogene TRBV3-2) and TRBJ1-2; D not certain. Trimming removed 4 bases at V and 2 bases at J, with 8 bases between. From germline, CDR1 is LGHDT and CDR2 YNNKEL (reference sequence). This CDR3 comprises 13 residues. The CDR3: CASSPSGNYGYTF. CDR3 DNA: TGTGCCAGCAGCCCGTCAGGCAACTATGGCTACACCTTC.

This chain uses TRBV4-2 with TRBJ2-4; 8 bases agree with TRBD2. There are 21 residues in the CDR3. Germline V gene data show CDR1 as LGHNA and CDR2 as YNFKEQ. With V trimmed by 0 bases and J by 0 bases, 16 bases remained unmatched. CDR3 DNA sequence: TGTGCCAGCAGCCAAGATCTTCGTGTCGGGGGGGGTGTGGGAGCCAAAAACATTCAGTACTTC. This codes for CASSQDLRVGGGVGAKNIQYF.

V is TRBV5-1 and J is TRBJ2-1; D perhaps matches TRBD2 (7 bases). V was shortened by 1 base and J by 1 base, with 12 bases between the two germline ends. This CDR3 spans 16 amino acids. CDR1 SGHRS and CDR2 YFSETQ come from the germline V gene. The CDR3 nucleotides are TGCGCCAGCAGCTTGTCCGGGGGGCAATCCTACAATGAGCAGTTCTTC. Amino acids: CASSLSGGQSYNEQFF. Supplemented by reference TRBV5-1 and TRBJ2-1, the full variable domain reads KAGVTQTPRYLIKTRGQQVTLSCSPISGHRSVSWYQQTPGQGLQFLFEYFSETQRNKGNFPGRFSGRQFSNSRSEMNVSTLELGDSALYLCASSLSGGQSYNEQFFGPGTRLTVL.

The rearrangement uses TRBV24-1 and TRBJ1-1; no reliable D call. The CDR3 sequence is 12 residues long. Trimming took off 12 bases at V and 1 base at J, with 11 bases between the two ends. The germline CDR1 and CDR2 sequences are KGHDR and SFDVKD. CDR3 loop: CAGNRKNTEAFF. The CDR3 DNA is TGTGCCGGTAACAGAAAGAACACTGAAGCTTTCTTT.

The genes are TRBV6-5 and TRBJ1-4; 7 bases fit TRBD1. The CDR3 runs to 14 residues. V shed 6 bases, J shed 6 bases, and the junction held 7 bases outside the gene matches. Germline-derived CDR1 and CDR2 are MNHEY and SVGAGI. Written as DNA, the CDR3 is TGTGCCAGCAGGTACAGGGGCACCTATGAAAAACTGTTTTTT. It encodes CASRYRGTYEKLFF.

This clone was detected a few times. V and J are TRBV10-3 and TRBJ1-2; D perhaps matches TRBD1 (5 bases). Trimming removed 7 bases at V and 3 bases at J, with 9 bases between. The CDR3 totals 12 residues. Germline V gene lookup returns CDR1 ENHRY and CDR2 SYGVKD. The CDR3 DNA reads as TGTGCCATCAAAGGGGAGGACTATGGCTACACCTTC. It encodes CAIKGEDYGYTF.

The chain links TRBV6-2 or TRBV6-3 to TRBJ2-5; D gene uncertain. Germline CDR1 is MNHEY and CDR2 is SVGEGT. The CDR3 has 19 residues. Trimming took 5 bases from V and 2 from J, leaving 27 bases between them. DNA of the CDR3: TGTGCCAGCAGTCGCGCGAAACGATCCGGACCGTTCGGGCAAGAGACCCAGTACTTC. Translation gives CASSRAKRSGPFGQETQYF.

V and J are TRBV28 and TRBJ2-3; no clear D. This CDR3 is 14 amino acids long. Germline V gene sequence: CDR1 MDHEN, CDR2 SYDVKM. Trimming cost V 2 bases and J 2 bases, with 8 bases left between them. The CDR3 DNA reads TGTGCCAGCAGTTTAGTCCCCACCACAGATACGCAGTATTTT. This gives the protein CASSLVPTTDTQYF.

The rearrangement uses TRBV7-2 and TRBJ2-2; 7 nucleotides line up with TRBD2. This CDR3 has 15 amino acids. Germline V gene lookup returns CDR1 SGHTA and CDR2 FQGNSA. V shed 3 bases and J 8 bases; nucleotides not matched to a gene: 9. CDR3 protein: CASSLERGVMGELFF. DNA for the CDR3: TGTGCCAGCAGCTTGGAGCGGGGTGTGATGGGGGAGCTGTTTTTT.

The chain couples TRBV19 to TRBJ2-7; 10 bases are a match to TRBD1. The CDR3 runs 16 residues. Germline values: CDR1 LNHDA, CDR2 SQIVND (reference sequence). After removal of 5 bases from V and 3 bases from J, the junction contained 10 bases not matched to a gene. CDR3 nucleotide sequence: TGTGCCAGTAGTCCACGACGGGGGACAGGGGACTACGAGCAGTACTTC. Translated, it gives CASSPRRGTGDYEQYF.

The rearrangement joins TRBV7-6 to TRBJ2-2, with TRBD2 identical over 13 bases. V shed 4 bases and J 4 bases; nucleotides not matched to a gene: 9. This CDR3 contains 18 residues. CDR1 and CDR2 (germline): SGHVS, FNYEAQ. CDR3 residues: CASSSGTSGIVGTGELFF. CDR3 nucleotides: TGTGCCAGCAGCTCCGGGACTAGCGGGATCGTGGGCACCGGGGAGCTGTTTTTT. The variable domain in full, with the rest retrieved from reference TRBV7-6 and TRBJ2-2, is GAGVSQSPRYKVTKRGQDVALRCDPISGHVSLYWYRQALGQGPEFLTYFNYEAQQDKSGLPNDRFSAERPEGSISTLTIQRTEQRDSAMYRCASSSGTSGIVGTGELFFGEGSRLTVL.

This clone has more than one count but fewer than ten. The chain combines TRBV28 with TRBJ1-6; a weak D match, TRBD1 (6 bases). CDR3 size: 14 residues. In germline, CDR1 is MDHEN, CDR2 SYDVKM. V lost 2 bases, J lost 9 bases, and 11 bases lay in between. This chain's CDR3 is CASSLGGLGSPLHF. DNA of the CDR3: TGTGCCAGCAGTTTAGGGGGCCTGGGTTCACCCCTCCACTTT.

This chain joins TRBV2 and TRBJ2-7, with 7 bases identical to TRBD1. The J segment lost 4 bases and the V segment lost 4 bases, leaving 7 bases of the junction unmatched. The CDR3 loop spans 14 amino acids. Looked up from germline, CDR1 is SNHLY and CDR2 is FYNNEI. CDR3 sequence (DNA): TGTGCCAGCAGTGCTCCAGGGGGATCGTACGAGCAGTACTTC. Translated, it gives CASSAPGGSYEQYF.